This T cell receptor beta chain was captured in a study of a mutant IDH1 vaccine in newly diagnosed glioma. Whole-study context: During weeks 1, 3, 5, 7, 11, 15, 19 and 23, patients received eight vaccinations. Patients under treatment included around 60% males and about 38% females and had a mean age of roughly 43 years. Patients had received radiotherapy, temozolomide, or both previously, most receiving both.

The protocol was immunoSEQ multiplex PCR, while the TCRdb copy is restricted to in-frame clones and leaves out a portion. This table has tens of thousands of clones, about four fifths appearing once. Time point defined: week 5, during vaccination. In the vaccine, a single dose held 300 ug of the mutant IDH1 20-mer peptide, along with topical imiquimod. V was cut by 1 base and J by 6 bases, with 15 bases left in between. In germline, CDR1 is GTSNPN, CDR2 SVGIG (reference sequence). The CDR3 has 14 residues. In regard to this clone: Antigen unknown.

Study-wide points: Top-clonotype changes in peripheral T cells seemed unrelated to pseudoprogression.

This receptor was obtained from a man aged 25 to 40 with glioma. The source material was PBMCs, sampled from a glioma patient whose treatment included an IDH1 peptide vaccine. The chain recombines TRBV30 with TRBJ1-1; a weak D match, TRBD1 (5 bases). DNA for the CDR3: TGTGCCTGGAGTGGAGTGAGCGTAGGGGCTGAAGCTTTCTTT. It encodes CAWSGVSVGAEAFF.